This T cell receptor beta chain was observed in a study of T cells after yellow fever vaccination. Study-level information: Preparing low-cell-number fractions relied on SMART-Seq v4 Ultra Low Input.

As TCR cDNA was made by 5'RACE template switching, a universal primer site and UMIs were added. TCRdb reprocessed the 5' RACE reads via MiXCR and lists one record per CDR3 protein. In the table there are 95,000 to 150,000 distinct CDR3 sequences, approximately 8.4% of which are singletons. The table lists this clonotype with a few counts. Its antigen is unidentified. General study results and limits: Most primary-vaccination clones reappeared after the booster (about 97% CD4, roughly 88% CD8). Within FACS-sorted repertoires, abundant clonotypes contaminating from the bulk population could be present.

The V end lost 2 bases, the J end lost 5 bases, and 15 bases lay between the germline ends. Germline CDR1 and CDR2: SGHTA and FQGNSA. This CDR3 has 15 residues. The source of this sequence is a young man who received the YFV17D yellow fever vaccine. The sequencing here drew on CD8+ T cells sorted from PBMCs, taken on the day of the yellow fever booster vaccination. The rearrangement uses TRBV7-2 and TRBJ2-5; the D gene could be TRBD1 or TRBD2 (6 bases each). The DNA of the CDR3 is TGTGCCAGCAGCTTAAGGAGGGGGATCTATGAGACCCAGTACTTC. This translates into CASSLRRGIYETQYF.